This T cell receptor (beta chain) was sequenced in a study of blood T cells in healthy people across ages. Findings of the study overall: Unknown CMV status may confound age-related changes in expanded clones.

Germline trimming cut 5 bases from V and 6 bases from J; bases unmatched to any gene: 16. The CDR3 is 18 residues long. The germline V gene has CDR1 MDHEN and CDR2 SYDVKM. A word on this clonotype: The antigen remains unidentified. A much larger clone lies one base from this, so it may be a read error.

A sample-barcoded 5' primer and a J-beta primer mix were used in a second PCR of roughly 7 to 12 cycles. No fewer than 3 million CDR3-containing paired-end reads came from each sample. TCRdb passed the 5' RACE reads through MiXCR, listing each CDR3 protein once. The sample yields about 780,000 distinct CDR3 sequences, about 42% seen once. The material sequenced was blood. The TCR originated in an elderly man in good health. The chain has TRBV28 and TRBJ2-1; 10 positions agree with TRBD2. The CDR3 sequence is CASSPASAGGPSGNEQFF. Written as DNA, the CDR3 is TGTGCCAGCAGTCCCGCTTCAGCGGGAGGGCCCTCAGGCAATGAGCAGTTCTTC.